This note documents a single T cell receptor (beta chain) sequence. The sample comes from a study of blood T cell repertoires in COVID-19. As for the study in general: COVID-19 samples from acute and convalescent phases originated in the United States, Italy and Spain. Sample material is recorded as cDNA or gDNA derived from T cells, B-cell-depleted T cells, or PBMCs.

In the original analysis: Nucleated cell number was recorded as an estimate derived from reference gene primer amplification. The method was immunoSEQ multiplex PCR; TCRdb's version includes in-frame clones alone and lacks a portion of them. Clone size and the V and J calls come from that table; the DNA yielded D and trimming. The sample has nearly 110,000 clones, roughly 80% seen once. The J segment lost 4 bases and the V segment lost 0 bases, leaving 10 bases of the junction unmatched. Looked up from germline, CDR1 is MGHRA and CDR2 is YSYEKL. CDR3 length: 18 residues. Sequencing was done on a sample of peripheral blood. The rearrangement uses TRBV4-1 and TRBJ2-5; 11 bases line up with TRBD2. This TCR came from a woman in her fifties or sixties with acute or convalescent COVID-19. CDR3 bases: TGCGCCAGCAGCCAAGATTTGACTAGCGGGGCCACCGGAGAGACCCAGTACTTC. It is translated as CASSQDLTSGATGETQYF.